A single sample gave rise to the 4 T cell receptor beta chains below, sequenced in a study of spatial heterogeneity in lung cancer. Study-wide results and limits: Higher tumor mutation counts went along with higher counts of expanded intratumoral alpha and beta TCRs.

TCRdb called the 5' RACE reads again in MiXCR, with one record for every CDR3 protein. The sample contains some 10,000 distinct CDR3 sequences, over 9.5% of which appear only once. Time point described: sample taken at primary tumor resection. The antigens these receptors bind are not known. This specimen was lung tumor tissue, taken at surgery. The receptor set was obtained from a male donor with early-stage non-small cell lung cancer.

The J gene is TRBJ2-2, the V gene TRBV29-1; D remains unclear. Germline CDR1 reads SQVTM; CDR2 reads ANQGSEA. V shed 7 bases and J shed 1 base, with 16 bases lying between them. This CDR3 has 15 amino acids. The CDR3 DNA reads as TGCAGCGCCAGGCACCCCGATAAGAACACCGGGGAGCTGTTTTTT. Translation gives CSARHPDKNTGELFF.

This clonotype was seen many times. The chain carries TRBV11-1 and TRBJ1-1; no reliable D call. CDR3 length equals 13 residues. Germline V gene lookup returns CDR1 SGHAT and CDR2 FQDESV (reference sequence). Deletions cut 1 base from V and 4 bases from J, with 7 bases between. The CDR3 DNA sequence: TGTGCCAGCAGCTTAGGGGAACGCACTGAAGCTTTCTTT. Residues: CASSLGERTEAFF.

This clonotype was seen at least ten times. This chain connects TRBV5-4 to TRBJ2-2; D uncertain. CDR3 length: 11 amino acids. Trimming took 3 bases from V and 4 from J, leaving 1 base between them. Germline CDR1 is SGHNT and CDR2 is YYREEE (reference sequence). CDR3 in amino acids: CASSSTGELFF. CDR3 coding DNA: TGTGCCAGCAGCTCCACCGGGGAGCTGTTTTTT.

This clonotype was detected only a few times. The chain is built from TRBV7-2 and TRBJ2-3, with D unresolved. Looked up from germline, CDR1 is SGHTA and CDR2 is FQGNSA. This CDR3 is 12 amino acids long. Deletions cut 7 bases from V and 4 bases from J, with 9 bases between. This chain's CDR3 is CASKLQADTQYF. For the CDR3, the DNA is TGTGCCAGCAAACTCCAAGCAGATACGCAGTATTTT.